This T cell receptor beta chain was identified in a study of T cell therapy after organ transplantation. With regard to this clone: Its antigen is still unknown.

Libraries were prepared by immunoSEQ multiplex PCR; TCRdb keeps only in-frame clonotypes and omits some of them. Of 50,000 or so clones listed, around 93% are singletons. Trimming took off 1 base at V and 2 bases at J, with 8 bases between the two ends. The germline V gene has CDR1 PRHDT and CDR2 FYEKMQ (reference sequence). The CDR3 extends over 14 amino acids. This receptor was identified in a human patient who had received a solid organ transplant and had CMV disease. The sequences come from CD8+ T cells from blood, collected before autologous CMV-specific T cell therapy. The chain joins TRBV13 to TRBJ1-1; no clear D. The DNA for the CDR3 is TGTGCCAGCAGCTTAGAGAACCCCAACACTGAAGCTTTCTTT. Protein product: CASSLENPNTEAFF.